This T cell receptor beta chain was sequenced during a study of post-analysis software for immune sequencing data. Carried by the TCR beta cDNA libraries were unique molecular identifiers. TCRdb reanalysed the PCR reads using MiXCR and keeps one entry per CDR3 protein. Of 650,000 to 850,000 distinct CDR3 sequences listed, just over 45% were seen once; the top ten hold 4.9%. Sequencing input: blood. This clonotype was sampled from a girl aged 5-17 years with multiple sclerosis.

CDR3: CASSLGDYSNQPQHF. The CDR3 region has the DNA TGTGCCAGCAGTCTGGGGGACTATAGCAATCAGCCCCAGCATTTT. This rearrangement joins TRBV28 to TRBJ1-5; D is possibly TRBD1 (5 bases). The CDR3 has 15 amino acids. Germline V gives CDR1 MDHEN, CDR2 SYDVKM. Trimming took 5 bases from V and 0 from J, leaving 11 bases between them.